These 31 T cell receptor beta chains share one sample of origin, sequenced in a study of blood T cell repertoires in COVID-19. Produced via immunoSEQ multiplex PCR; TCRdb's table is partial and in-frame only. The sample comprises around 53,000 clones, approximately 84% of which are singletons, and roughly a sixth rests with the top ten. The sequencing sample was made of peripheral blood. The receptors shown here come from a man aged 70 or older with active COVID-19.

The CDR3 reads CAWSVEVNTEAFF. CDR3 coding DNA: TGTGCCTGGAGTGTAGAGGTGAACACTGAAGCTTTCTTT. The rearrangement joins TRBV30 to TRBJ1-1; no firm D call. The CDR3 is 13 amino acids. Germline V lookup: CDR1 GTSNPN, CDR2 SVGIG (reference sequence). V gave up 0 bases and J gave up 0 bases, with 5 bases separating them.

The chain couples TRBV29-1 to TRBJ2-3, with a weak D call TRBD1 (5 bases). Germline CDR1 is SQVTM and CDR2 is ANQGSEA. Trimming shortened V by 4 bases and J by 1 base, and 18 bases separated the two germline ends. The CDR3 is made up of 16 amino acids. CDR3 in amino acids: CSVAIRAAFRTDTQYF. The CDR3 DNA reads TGCAGCGTTGCAATCAGGGCGGCTTTCCGCACAGATACGCAGTATTTT.

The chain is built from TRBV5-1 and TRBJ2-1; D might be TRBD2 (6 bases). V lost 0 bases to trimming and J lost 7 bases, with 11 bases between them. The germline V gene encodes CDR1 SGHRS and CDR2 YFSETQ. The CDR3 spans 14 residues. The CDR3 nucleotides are TGCGCCAGCAGCTTGGGTGGGAGCGGGAATGAGCAGTTCTTC. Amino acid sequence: CASSLGGSGNEQFF.

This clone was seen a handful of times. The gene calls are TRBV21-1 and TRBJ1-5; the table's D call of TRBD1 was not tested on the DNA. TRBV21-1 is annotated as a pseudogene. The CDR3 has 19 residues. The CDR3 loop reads CASSLRPGQKKGQSQPQHF. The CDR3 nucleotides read TGTGCCAGCAGCTTGCGCCCGGGACAGAAGAAGGGTCAGAGTCAGCCCCAGCATTTT.

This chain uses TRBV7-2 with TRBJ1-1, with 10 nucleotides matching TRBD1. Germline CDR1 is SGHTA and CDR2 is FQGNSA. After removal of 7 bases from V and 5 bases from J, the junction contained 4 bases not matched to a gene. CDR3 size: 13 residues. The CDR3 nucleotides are TGTGCCAGCACCGGACAGGGGGGGACTGAAGCTTTCTTT. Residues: CASTGQGGTEAFF.

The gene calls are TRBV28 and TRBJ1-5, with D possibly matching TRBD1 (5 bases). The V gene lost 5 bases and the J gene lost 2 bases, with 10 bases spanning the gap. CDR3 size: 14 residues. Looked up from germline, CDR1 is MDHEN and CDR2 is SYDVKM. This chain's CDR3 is CASSSGAGNQPQHF. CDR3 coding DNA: TGTGCCAGCAGTAGCGGGGCTGGCAATCAGCCCCAGCATTTT.

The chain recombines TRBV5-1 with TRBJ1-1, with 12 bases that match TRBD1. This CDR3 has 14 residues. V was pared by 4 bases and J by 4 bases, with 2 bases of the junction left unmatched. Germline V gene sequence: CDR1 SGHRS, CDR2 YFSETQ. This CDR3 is CASSAGQGATEAFF. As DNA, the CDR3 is TGCGCCAGCAGCGCGGGACAGGGGGCCACTGAAGCTTTCTTT.

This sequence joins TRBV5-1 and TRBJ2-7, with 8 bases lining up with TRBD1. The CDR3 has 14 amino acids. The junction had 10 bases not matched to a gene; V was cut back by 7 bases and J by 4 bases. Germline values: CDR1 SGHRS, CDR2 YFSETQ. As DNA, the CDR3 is TGCGCCAGCTCCTTGCAGGGGGCCTCTTACGAGCAGTACTTC. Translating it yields CASSLQGASYEQYF.

CDR3 sequence: CASSSRDKRTGEQYF. CDR3 in DNA: TGTGCCAGCAGCTCTCGGGACAAACGGACCGGGGAGCAGTACTTC. The V and J genes are TRBV7-2 and TRBJ2-7; D perhaps matches TRBD1 (6 bases). Trimming left V 4 bases short and J 7 bases short, with 20 bases between. Germline loops: CDR1 SGHTA, CDR2 FQGNSA. This CDR3 region has 15 residues.

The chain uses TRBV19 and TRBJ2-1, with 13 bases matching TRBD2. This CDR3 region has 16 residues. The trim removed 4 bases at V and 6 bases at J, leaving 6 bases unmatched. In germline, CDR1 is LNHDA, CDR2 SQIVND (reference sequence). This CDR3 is CASSRTSGSGGNEQFF. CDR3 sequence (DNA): TGTGCCAGTAGTAGGACTAGCGGGAGTGGGGGCAATGAGCAGTTCTTC.

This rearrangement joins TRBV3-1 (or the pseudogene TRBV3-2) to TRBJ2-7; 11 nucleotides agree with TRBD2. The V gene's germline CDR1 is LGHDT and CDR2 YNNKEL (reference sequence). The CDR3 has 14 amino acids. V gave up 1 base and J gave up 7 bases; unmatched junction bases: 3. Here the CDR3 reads CASSQATSGAEQYF. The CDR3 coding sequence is TGTGCCAGCAGCCAAGCGACTAGCGGGGCAGAGCAGTACTTC.

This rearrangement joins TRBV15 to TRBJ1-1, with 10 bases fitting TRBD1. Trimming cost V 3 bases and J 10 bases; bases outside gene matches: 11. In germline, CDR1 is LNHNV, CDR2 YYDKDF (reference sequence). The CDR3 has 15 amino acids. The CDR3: CATSRSGTGVAGAFF. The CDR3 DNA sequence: TGTGCCACCAGCAGGAGTGGGACAGGGGTGGCCGGAGCTTTCTTT.

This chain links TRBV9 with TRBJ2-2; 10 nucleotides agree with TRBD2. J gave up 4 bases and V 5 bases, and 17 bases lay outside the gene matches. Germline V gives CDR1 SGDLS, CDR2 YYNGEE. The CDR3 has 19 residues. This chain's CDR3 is CASSVGASGRRLGTGELFF. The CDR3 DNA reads TGTGCCAGCAGTGTCGGGGCTAGCGGGAGAAGGTTGGGCACCGGGGAGCTGTTTTTT.

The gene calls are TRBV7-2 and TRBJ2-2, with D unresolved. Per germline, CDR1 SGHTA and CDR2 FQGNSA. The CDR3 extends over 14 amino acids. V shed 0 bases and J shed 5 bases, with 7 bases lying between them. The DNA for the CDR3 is TGTGCCAGCAGCTTAGCGTTGTCAACCGGGGAGCTGTTTTTT. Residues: CASSLALSTGELFF.

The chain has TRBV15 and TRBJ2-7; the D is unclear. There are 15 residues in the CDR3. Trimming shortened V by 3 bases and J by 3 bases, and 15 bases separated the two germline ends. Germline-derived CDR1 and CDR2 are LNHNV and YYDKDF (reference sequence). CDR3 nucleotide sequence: TGTGCCACCAGCAGGTCGAATAGACACATCTACGAGCAGTACTTC. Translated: CATSRSNRHIYEQYF.

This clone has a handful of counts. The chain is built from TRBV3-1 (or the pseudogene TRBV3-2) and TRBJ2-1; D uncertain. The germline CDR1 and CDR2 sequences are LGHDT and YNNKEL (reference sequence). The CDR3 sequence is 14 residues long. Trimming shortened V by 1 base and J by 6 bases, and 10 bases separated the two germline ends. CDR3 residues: CASSQVVESNEQFF. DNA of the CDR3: TGTGCCAGCAGCCAAGTTGTCGAGAGCAATGAGCAGTTCTTC.

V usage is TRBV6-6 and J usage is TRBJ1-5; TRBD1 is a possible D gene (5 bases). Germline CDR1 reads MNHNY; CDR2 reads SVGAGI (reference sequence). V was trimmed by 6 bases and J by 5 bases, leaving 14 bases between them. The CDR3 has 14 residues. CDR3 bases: TGTGCCAGCAGCCCCCCCGCGGGGGATCAGCCCCAGCATTTT. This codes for CASSPPAGDQPQHF.

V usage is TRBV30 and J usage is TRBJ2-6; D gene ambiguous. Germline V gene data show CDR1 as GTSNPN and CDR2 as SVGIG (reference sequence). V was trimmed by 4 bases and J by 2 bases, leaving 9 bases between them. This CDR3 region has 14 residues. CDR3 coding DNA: TGTGCCTGGATGAACATGGCTGGGGCCAACGTCCTGACTTTC. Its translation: CAWMNMAGANVLTF.

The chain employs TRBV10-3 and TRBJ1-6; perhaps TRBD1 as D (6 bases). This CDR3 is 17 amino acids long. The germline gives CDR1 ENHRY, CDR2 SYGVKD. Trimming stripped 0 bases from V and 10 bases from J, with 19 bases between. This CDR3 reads CAISESLRGRVGSPLHF. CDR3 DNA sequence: TGTGCCATCAGTGAGTCGTTGCGGGGGCGAGTAGGGTCACCCCTCCACTTT.

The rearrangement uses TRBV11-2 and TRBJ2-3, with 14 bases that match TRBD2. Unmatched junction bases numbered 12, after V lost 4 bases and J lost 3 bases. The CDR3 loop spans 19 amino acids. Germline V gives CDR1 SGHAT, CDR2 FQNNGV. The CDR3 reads CASSSTTSGRALGTDTQYF. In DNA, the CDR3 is TGTGCCAGCAGCTCGACGACTAGCGGGAGGGCCCTCGGGACAGATACGCAGTATTTT.

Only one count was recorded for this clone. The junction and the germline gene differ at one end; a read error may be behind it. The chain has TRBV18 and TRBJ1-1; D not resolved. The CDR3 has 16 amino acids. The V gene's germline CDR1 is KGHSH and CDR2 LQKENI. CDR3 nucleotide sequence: TGTGCCAGCTTACCACAGAGGGCCTCGGCCGCTGATGAAGCTTTCTTT. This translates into CASLPQRASAADEAFF.

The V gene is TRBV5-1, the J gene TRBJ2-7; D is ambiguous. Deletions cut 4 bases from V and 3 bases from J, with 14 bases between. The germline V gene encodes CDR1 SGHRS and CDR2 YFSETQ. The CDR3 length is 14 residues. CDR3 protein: CASSNKLDNYEQYF. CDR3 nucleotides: TGCGCCAGCAGCAATAAGTTAGACAACTACGAGCAGTACTTC.

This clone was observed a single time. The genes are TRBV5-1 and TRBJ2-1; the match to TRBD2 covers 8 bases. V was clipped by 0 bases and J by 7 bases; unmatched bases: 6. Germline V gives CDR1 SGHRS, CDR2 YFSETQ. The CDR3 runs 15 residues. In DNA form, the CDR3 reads TGCGCCAGCAGCTTGGAAGCGGGAGCTTGGAATGAGCAGTTCTTC. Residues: CASSLEAGAWNEQFF.

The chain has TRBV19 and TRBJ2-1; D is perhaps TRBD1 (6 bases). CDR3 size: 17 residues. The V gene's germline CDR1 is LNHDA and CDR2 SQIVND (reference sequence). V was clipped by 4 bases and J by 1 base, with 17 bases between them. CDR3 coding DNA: TGTGCCAGTAGTACCTCACAGGGTAAAGTTTCCTACAATGAGCAGTTCTTC. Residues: CASSTSQGKVSYNEQFF.

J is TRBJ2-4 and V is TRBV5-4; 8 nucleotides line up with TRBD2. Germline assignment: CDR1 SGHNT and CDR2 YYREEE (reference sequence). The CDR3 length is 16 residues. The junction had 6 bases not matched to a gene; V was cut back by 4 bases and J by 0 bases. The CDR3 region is CASSQTSGVAKNIQYF. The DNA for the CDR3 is TGTGCCAGCAGCCAAACTAGCGGAGTAGCCAAAAACATTCAGTACTTC.

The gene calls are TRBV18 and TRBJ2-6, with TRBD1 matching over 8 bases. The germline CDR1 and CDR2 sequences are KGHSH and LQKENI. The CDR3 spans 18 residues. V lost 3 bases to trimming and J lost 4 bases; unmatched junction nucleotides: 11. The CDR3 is CASSPLGQAMAGANVLTF. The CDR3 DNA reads TGTGCCAGCTCACCCTTGGGACAGGCTATGGCGGGGGCCAACGTCCTGACTTTC.

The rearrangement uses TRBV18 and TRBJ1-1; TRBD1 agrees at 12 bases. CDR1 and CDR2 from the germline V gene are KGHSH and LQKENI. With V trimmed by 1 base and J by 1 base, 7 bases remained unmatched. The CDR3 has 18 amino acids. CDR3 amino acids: CASSPRGLGQGANTEAFF. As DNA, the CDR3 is TGTGCCAGCTCACCACGAGGACTGGGACAGGGGGCGAACACTGAAGCTTTCTTT.

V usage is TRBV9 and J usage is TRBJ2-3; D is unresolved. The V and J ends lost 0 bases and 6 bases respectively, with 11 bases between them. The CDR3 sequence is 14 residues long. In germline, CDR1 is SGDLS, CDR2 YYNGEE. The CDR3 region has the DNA TGTGCCAGCAGCGTAGACGACATTGCTGATACGCAGTATTTT. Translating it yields CASSVDDIADTQYF.

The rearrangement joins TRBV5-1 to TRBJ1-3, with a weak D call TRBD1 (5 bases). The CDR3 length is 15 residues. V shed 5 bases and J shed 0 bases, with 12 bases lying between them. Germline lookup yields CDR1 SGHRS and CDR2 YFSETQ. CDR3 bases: TGCGCCAGCAGGGGACTTCCGAGCTCTGGAAACACCATATATTTT. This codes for CASRGLPSSGNTIYF.

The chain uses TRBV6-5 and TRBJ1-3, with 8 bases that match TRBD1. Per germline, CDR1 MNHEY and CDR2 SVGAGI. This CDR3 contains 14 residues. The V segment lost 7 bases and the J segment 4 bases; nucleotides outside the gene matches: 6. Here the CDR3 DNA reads TGTGCCAGCATAACAGGGGGTGCGGGAAACACCATATATTTT. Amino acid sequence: CASITGGAGNTIYF.

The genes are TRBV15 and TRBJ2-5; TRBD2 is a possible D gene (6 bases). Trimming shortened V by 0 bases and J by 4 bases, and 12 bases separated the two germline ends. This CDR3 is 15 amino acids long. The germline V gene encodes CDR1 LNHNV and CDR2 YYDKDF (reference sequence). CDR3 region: CATSRDPGVAETQYF. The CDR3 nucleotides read TGTGCCACCAGCAGAGATCCGGGGGTGGCAGAGACCCAGTACTTC.